This T cell receptor (beta chain) emerged from a study of T cell repertoires in cytomegalovirus infection. Study-wide context: TCR beta signatures that were public indicated CMV infection and matching HLA type.

TCRdb used MiXCR to reprocess the reads, holding one entry per CDR3 protein. The repertoire includes roughly 340,000 distinct CDR3 sequences, 25% to 35% of them detected once, and about 20% sits in the top ten. Study-level points and caveats: The ex vivo response was dominated by HLA-C-restricted CMV-specific TCR beta clonotypes.

Germline CDR1 reads SGHVT; CDR2 reads SQSDAQ. The CDR3 consists of 12 residues. The germline V and J ends were trimmed by 8 bases and 7 bases, with 14 bases remaining between them. The table lists this clonotype with a few counts. Its antigen is not known. Source: cultured PBMCs, taken from culture after CMV antigen stimulation. The chain joins TRBV7-4 to TRBJ2-5; tentatively, D is TRBD2 (5 bases). This clonotype was obtained from a human donor in good health (CMV status not recorded). Some clones in this sample may be carry-over from other donors' samples. For the CDR3, the DNA is TGTGCCAGCGGTGAGGGATTGAGGACCCAGTACTTC. Translating gives CASGEGLRTQYF.